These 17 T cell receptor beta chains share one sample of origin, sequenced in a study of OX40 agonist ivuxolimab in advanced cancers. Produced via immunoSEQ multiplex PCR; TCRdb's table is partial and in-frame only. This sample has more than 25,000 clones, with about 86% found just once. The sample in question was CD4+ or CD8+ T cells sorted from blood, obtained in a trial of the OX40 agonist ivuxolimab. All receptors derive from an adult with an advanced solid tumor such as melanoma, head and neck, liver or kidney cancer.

The chain's CDR3 is CASTLGPIEGDEQFF. DNA for the CDR3: TGTGCCAGCACCCTGGGCCCCATAGAGGGCGATGAGCAGTTCTTC. The V and J genes are TRBV5-8 and TRBJ2-1, with a weak D call TRBD2 (5 bases). CDR1 is SGHTS and CDR2 is YDEGEE in the germline V gene. Trimming left V 6 bases short and J 8 bases short, with 21 bases between. The length of the CDR3 is 15 residues.

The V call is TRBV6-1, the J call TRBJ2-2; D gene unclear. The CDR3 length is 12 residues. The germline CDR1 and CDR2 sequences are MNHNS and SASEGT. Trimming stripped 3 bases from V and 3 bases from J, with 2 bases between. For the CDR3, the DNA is TGTGCCAGCAGTGAGTACACCGGGGAGCTGTTTTTT. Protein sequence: CASSEYTGELFF.

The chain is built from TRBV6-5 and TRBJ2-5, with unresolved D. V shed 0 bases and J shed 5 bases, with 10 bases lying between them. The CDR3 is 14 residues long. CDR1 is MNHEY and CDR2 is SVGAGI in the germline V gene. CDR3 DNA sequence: TGTGCCAGCAGTTACTCAGTCGGTACGGAGACCCAGTACTTC. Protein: CASSYSVGTETQYF.

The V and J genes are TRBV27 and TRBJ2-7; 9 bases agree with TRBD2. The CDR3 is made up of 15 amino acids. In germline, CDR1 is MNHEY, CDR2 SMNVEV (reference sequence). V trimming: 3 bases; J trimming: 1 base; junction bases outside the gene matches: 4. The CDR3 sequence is CASSLTSGHSYEQYF. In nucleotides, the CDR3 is TGTGCCAGCAGTTTGACTAGCGGCCATTCCTACGAGCAGTACTTC.

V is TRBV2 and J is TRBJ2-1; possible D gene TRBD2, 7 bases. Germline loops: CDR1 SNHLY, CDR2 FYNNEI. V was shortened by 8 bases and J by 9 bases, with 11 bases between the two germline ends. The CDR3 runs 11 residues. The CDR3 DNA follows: TGTGCCAGCCTAAGGGGGGGTGAGCAGTTCTTC. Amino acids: CASLRGGEQFF.

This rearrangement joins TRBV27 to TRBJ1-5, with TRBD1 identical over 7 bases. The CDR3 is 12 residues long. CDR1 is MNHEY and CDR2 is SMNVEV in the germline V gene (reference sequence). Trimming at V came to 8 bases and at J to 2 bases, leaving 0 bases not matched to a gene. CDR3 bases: TGTGCCAGCGGACAGGGCAATCAGCCCCAGCATTTT. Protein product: CASGQGNQPQHF.

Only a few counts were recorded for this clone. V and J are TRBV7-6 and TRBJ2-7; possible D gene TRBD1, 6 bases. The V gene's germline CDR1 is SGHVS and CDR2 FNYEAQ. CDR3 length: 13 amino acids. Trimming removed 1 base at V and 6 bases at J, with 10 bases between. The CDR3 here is CASSLGGPSEQYF. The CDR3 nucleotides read TGTGCCAGCAGCTTAGGGGGGCCCTCCGAGCAGTACTTC.

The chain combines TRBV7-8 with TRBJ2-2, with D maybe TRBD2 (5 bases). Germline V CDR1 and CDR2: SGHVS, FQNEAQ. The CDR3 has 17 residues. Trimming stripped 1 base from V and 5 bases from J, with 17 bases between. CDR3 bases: TGTGCCAGCAGCTTAGTCCGACTGGGAGCTAGGACCGGGGAGCTGTTTTTT. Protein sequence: CASSLVRLGARTGELFF.

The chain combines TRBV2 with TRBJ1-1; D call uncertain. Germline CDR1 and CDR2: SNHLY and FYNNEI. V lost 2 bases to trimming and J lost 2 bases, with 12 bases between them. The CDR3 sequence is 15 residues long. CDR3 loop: CASSENRRVNTEAFF. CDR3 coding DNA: TGTGCCAGCAGTGAAAATAGGAGGGTAAACACTGAAGCTTTCTTT.

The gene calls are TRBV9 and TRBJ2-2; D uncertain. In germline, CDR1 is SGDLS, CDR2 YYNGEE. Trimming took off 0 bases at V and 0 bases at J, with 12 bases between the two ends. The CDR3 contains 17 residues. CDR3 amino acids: CASSVERSGPNTGELFF. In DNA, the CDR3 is TGTGCCAGCAGCGTAGAACGGTCAGGTCCGAACACCGGGGAGCTGTTTTTT. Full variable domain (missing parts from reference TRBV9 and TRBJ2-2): DSGVTQTPKHLITATGQRVTLRCSPRSGDLSVYWYQQSLDQGLQFLIQYYNGEERAKGNILERFSAQQFPDLHSELNLSSLELGDSALYFCASSVERSGPNTGELFFGEGSRLTVL.

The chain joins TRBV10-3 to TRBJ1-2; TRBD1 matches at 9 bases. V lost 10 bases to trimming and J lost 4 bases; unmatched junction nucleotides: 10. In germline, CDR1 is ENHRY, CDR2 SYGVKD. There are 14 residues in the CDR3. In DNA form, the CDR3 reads TGTGCCAGCAGCGCCGGGACAGGGTTCTATGGCTACACCTTC. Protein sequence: CASSAGTGFYGYTF.

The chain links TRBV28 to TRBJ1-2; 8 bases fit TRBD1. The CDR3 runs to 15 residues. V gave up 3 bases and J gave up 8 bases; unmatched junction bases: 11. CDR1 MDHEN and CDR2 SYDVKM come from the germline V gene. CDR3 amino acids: CASSLGAGGGEGYTF. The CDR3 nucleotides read TGTGCCAGCAGTTTGGGGGCAGGGGGCGGAGAAGGCTACACCTTC.

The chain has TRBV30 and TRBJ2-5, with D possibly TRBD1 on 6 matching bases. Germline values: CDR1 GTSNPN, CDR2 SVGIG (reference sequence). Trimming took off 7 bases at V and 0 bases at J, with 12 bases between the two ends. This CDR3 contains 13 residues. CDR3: CASRQAYQETQYF. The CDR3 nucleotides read TGTGCCTCCCGACAGGCTTACCAAGAGACCCAGTACTTC. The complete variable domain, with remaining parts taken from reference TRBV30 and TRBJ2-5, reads SQTIHQWPATLVQPVGSPLSLECTVEGTSNPNLYWYRQAAGRGLQLLFYSVGIGQISSEVPQNLSASRPQDRQFILSSKKLLLSDSGFYLCASRQAYQETQYFGPGTRLLVL.

The CDR3 spells CASSVYPTINSGNTIYF. The CDR3 bases are TGTGCCAGCAGCGTATATCCGACCATTAACTCTGGAAACACCATATATTTT. The chain employs TRBV9 and TRBJ1-3; no definite D call. Germline CDR1 reads SGDLS; CDR2 reads YYNGEE. Trimming cost V 1 base and J 0 bases, with 14 bases left between them. The CDR3 has 17 amino acids.

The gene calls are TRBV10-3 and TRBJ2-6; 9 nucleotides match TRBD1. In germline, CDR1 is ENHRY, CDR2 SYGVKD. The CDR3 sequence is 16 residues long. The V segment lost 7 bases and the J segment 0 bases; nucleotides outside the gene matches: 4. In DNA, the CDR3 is TGTGCCATCATGGGGACAGGGATCTCTGGGGCCAACGTCCTGACTTTC. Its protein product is CAIMGTGISGANVLTF.

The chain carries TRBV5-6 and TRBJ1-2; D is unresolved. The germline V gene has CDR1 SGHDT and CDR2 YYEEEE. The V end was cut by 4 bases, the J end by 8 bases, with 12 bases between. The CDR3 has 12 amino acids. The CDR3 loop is CASSPNPGGYTF. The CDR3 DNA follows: TGTGCCAGCAGCCCCAACCCGGGGGGCTACACCTTC.

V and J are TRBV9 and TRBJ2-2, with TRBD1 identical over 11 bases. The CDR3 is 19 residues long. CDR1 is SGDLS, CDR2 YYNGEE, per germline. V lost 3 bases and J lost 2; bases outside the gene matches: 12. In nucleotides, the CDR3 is TGTGCCAGCAGCGGCCCCGGGACAGGGGGAGAGGCAAACACCGGGGAGCTGTTTTTT. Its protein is CASSGPGTGGEANTGELFF.